A single sample is the source of the 16 T cell receptor beta chains below, sequenced in a study of identical twins. TCRdb processed the 5' RACE reads anew with MiXCR; each CDR3 protein has one entry. The data show about 720,000 distinct CDR3 sequences, with 18% seen just once and around 13% held by the top ten. These same records also appear under a second study, on T cells expressing NK-cell markers.

The sequenced material came from PBMCs. Source of these receptors: a woman under 30 in good health.

The chain carries TRBV2 and TRBJ2-2; D gene unclear. CDR1 is SNHLY, CDR2 FYNNEI, per germline. V was cut by 10 bases and J by 10 bases, with 10 bases left in between. This CDR3 comprises 10 residues. CDR3 in DNA: TGTGCCACACTGGCGGAGGAGCTGTTTTTT. Translating it yields CATLAEELFF.

This clonotype has only a few counts. This rearrangement joins TRBV18 to TRBJ2-4; unclear D gene. The V end was cut by 6 bases, the J end by 9 bases, with 12 bases between. CDR1 KGHSH and CDR2 LQKENI come from the germline V gene. The CDR3 length is 12 residues. The chain's CDR3 is CASSVQQSIQYF. The CDR3 DNA follows: TGTGCCAGCTCGGTCCAACAATCCATTCAGTACTTC.

This clonotype was seen a handful of times. CDR3 sequence: CASSRPGHHTDTQYF. The DNA for the CDR3 is TGTGCCAGCAGTAGACCGGGACACCACACAGATACGCAGTATTTT. The rearrangement uses TRBV6-1 and TRBJ2-3, with a possible D match to TRBD1 (6 bases). The CDR3 extends over 15 amino acids. Trimming left V 5 bases short and J 2 bases short, with 14 bases between. CDR1 MNHNS and CDR2 SASEGT come from the germline V gene.

This chain uses TRBV20-1 with TRBJ2-3, with 7 positions matching TRBD2. Trimming at V came to 5 bases and at J to 5 bases, leaving 4 bases not matched to a gene. Looked up from germline, CDR1 is DFQATT and CDR2 is SNEGSKA (reference sequence). This CDR3 has 12 residues. The CDR3 sequence is CSAERGVDTQYF. The CDR3 coding sequence is TGCAGTGCTGAGCGGGGTGTAGATACGCAGTATTTT.

This clonotype showed up many times. The rearrangement joins TRBV2 to TRBJ2-2; no reliable D call. Germline CDR1 is SNHLY and CDR2 is FYNNEI. Trimming pared 7 bases from V and 6 bases from J, leaving 6 bases between. CDR3 length equals 11 residues. CDR3 sequence (DNA): TGTGCCAGCACTCAGGCCGGGGAGCTGTTTTTT. Amino acid sequence: CASTQAGELFF.

The chain links TRBV20-1 to TRBJ1-2; the D gene is possibly TRBD1 (5 bases). The CDR3 sequence is 13 residues long. Trimming removed 6 bases at V and 1 base at J, with 12 bases between. Germline V lookup: CDR1 DFQATT, CDR2 SNEGSKA (reference sequence). The CDR3 coding sequence is TGCAGTGCAGGGGCAGCGAATAACTATGGCTACACCTTC. Translating it yields CSAGAANNYGYTF.

This clonotype has just a few counts. The rearrangement joins TRBV7-2 to TRBJ2-1; 10 nucleotides line up with TRBD2. The V and J ends lost 0 bases and 8 bases, in that order; junction bases with no gene match: 10. Germline-derived CDR1 and CDR2 are SGHTA and FQGNSA. The CDR3 is 17 amino acids. This CDR3 reads CASSLARWSGREDEQFF. The CDR3 region has the DNA TGTGCCAGCAGCTTAGCGAGATGGAGCGGGAGGGAAGATGAGCAGTTCTTC.

The gene calls are TRBV4-2 and TRBJ2-1, with D perhaps assigned TRBD1 or TRBD2 (5 bases each). CDR1 LGHNA and CDR2 YNFKEQ come from the germline V gene. The CDR3 covers 15 residues. V was trimmed by 4 bases and J by 7 bases, leaving 17 bases between them. The CDR3: CASSLAWGYGNEQFF. Written as DNA, the CDR3 is TGTGCCAGCAGCCTTGCCTGGGGGTACGGGAATGAGCAGTTCTTC.

The V call is TRBV7-8, the J call TRBJ1-3; no reliable D call. This CDR3 is 14 amino acids long. V lost 3 bases and J lost 3, with 9 bases in between. The germline V gene encodes CDR1 SGHVS and CDR2 FQNEAQ. The CDR3 sequence: CASSFGPSGNTIYF. The CDR3 nucleotides read TGTGCCAGCAGCTTTGGACCGAGTGGAAACACCATATATTTT.

The gene calls are TRBV20-1 and TRBJ2-7; 9 bases line up with TRBD1. Germline V CDR1 and CDR2: DFQATT, SNEGSKA (reference sequence). The CDR3 has 14 residues. The V segment lost 6 bases and the J segment 2 bases; nucleotides outside the gene matches: 8. The CDR3 sequence is CSAEPGQGTYEQYF. The CDR3 region has the DNA TGCAGTGCGGAACCGGGACAGGGAACCTACGAGCAGTACTTC.

The rearrangement joins TRBV5-5 to TRBJ2-1, with D hard to call. The CDR3 length is 12 residues. Germline V gene sequence: CDR1 SGHKS, CDR2 YYEKEE (reference sequence). V was clipped by 1 base and J by 10 bases, with 9 bases between them. CDR3 bases: TGTGCCAGCAGCTTGTCGAGCCTAGAGCAGTTCTTC. It codes for CASSLSSLEQFF. Supplemented by reference TRBV5-5 and TRBJ2-1, the full variable domain reads DAGVTQSPTHLIKTRGQQVTLRCSPISGHKSVSWYQQVLGQGPQFIFQYYEKEERGRGNFPDRFSARQFPNYSSELNVNALLLGDSALYLCASSLSSLEQFFGPGTRLTVL.

This clonotype was counted a few times. This chain links TRBV20-1 with TRBJ2-2; 9 bases line up with TRBD2. CDR1 and CDR2 (germline): DFQATT, SNEGSKA (reference sequence). CDR3 length equals 15 residues. V lost 0 bases and J lost 6; bases outside the gene matches: 5. The CDR3 bases are TGCAGTGCTAGAGATAGCGGGAGACTCCCCGGGGAGCTGTTTTTT. Protein: CSARDSGRLPGELFF.

This clonotype turned up a few times. The CDR3 DNA is TGTGCCACCAGCAGGTCTCTTGAGGGGTACGGTCGTGGCTACACCTTC. Residues: CATSRSLEGYGRGYTF. V is TRBV15 and J is TRBJ1-2; a weak D match, TRBD1 (5 bases). From germline, CDR1 is LNHNV and CDR2 YYDKDF (reference sequence). The CDR3 has 16 residues. V was pared by 3 bases and J by 7 bases, with 21 bases between.

This chain uses TRBV7-9 with TRBJ1-1, with D tentatively TRBD1 (5 bases). Looked up from germline, CDR1 is SEHNR and CDR2 is FQNEAQ (reference sequence). The length of the CDR3 is 14 residues. The ends were cut back, 4 bases at V and 3 bases at J, with 12 bases in the middle. CDR3 sequence: CASSSVTEYTEAFF. For the CDR3, the DNA is TGTGCCAGCAGCTCCGTGACAGAATACACTGAAGCTTTCTTT.

This clonotype occurred a few times. The chain combines TRBV6-1 with TRBJ1-3, with D maybe TRBD1 (5 bases). V was trimmed by 6 bases and J by 4 bases, leaving 25 bases between them. CDR1 is MNHNS and CDR2 is SASEGT in the germline V gene. This CDR3 comprises 18 residues. CDR3 bases: TGTGCCAGCAGCGGGTTCTTGCAGGGTCGGCCACGAGGAAACACCATATATTTT. Protein sequence: CASSGFLQGRPRGNTIYF.

The chain is built from TRBV29-1 and TRBJ1-1; D is undetermined. Germline assignment: CDR1 SQVTM and CDR2 ANQGSEA. This CDR3 has 15 amino acids. The germline V and J ends were trimmed by 3 bases and 10 bases, with 24 bases remaining between them. CDR3 loop: CSVEMIREGRLGAFF. CDR3 nucleotides: TGCAGCGTTGAGATGATCCGGGAGGGCCGGCTTGGAGCTTTCTTT.